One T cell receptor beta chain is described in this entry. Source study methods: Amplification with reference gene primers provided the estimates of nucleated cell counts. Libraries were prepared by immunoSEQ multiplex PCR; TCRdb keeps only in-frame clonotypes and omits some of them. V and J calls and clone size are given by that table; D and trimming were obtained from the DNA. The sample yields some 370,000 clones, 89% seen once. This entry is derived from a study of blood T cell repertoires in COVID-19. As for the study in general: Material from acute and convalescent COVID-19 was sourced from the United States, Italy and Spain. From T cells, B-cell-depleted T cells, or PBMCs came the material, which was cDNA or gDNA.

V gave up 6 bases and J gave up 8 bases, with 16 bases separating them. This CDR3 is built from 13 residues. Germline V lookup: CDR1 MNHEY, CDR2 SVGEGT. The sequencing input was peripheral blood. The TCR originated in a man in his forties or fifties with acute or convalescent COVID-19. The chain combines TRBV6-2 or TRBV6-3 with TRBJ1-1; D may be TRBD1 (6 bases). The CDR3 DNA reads TGTGCCAGCAGCCTACTTCCGGGACAAGAAGCTTTCTTT. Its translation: CASSLLPGQEAFF.